The source of this T cell receptor beta chain is a study of blood T cell repertoires in COVID-19. The repertoire was sequenced with immunoSEQ multiplex PCR; TCRdb's copy has only in-frame clones and lacks some. Seen here are around 150,000 clones, around 80% observed once, and the top ten hold approximately 21%. The specimen was peripheral blood. The TCR was taken from an elderly woman with acute or convalescent COVID-19.

CDR3 in amino acids: CASSLRPGDTQYF. For the CDR3, the DNA is TGTGCCAGTAGTCTCAGACCAGGGGATACGCAGTATTTT. This chain uses TRBV19 with TRBJ2-3; D might be TRBD1 (5 bases). The germline CDR1 and CDR2 sequences are LNHDA and SQIVND (reference sequence). The germline V and J ends were trimmed by 5 bases and 6 bases, with 12 bases remaining between them. The CDR3 is 13 amino acids.